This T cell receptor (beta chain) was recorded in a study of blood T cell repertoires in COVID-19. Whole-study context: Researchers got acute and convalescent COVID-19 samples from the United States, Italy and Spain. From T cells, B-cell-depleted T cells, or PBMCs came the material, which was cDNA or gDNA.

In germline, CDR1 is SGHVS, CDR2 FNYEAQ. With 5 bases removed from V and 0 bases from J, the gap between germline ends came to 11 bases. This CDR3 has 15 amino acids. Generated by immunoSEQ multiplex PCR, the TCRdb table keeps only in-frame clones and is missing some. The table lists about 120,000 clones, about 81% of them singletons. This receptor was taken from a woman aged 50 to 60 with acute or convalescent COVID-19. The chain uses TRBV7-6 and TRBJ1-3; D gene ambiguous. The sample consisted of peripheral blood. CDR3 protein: CASSPSPGSGNTIYF. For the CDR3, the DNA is TGTGCCAGCAGCCCCTCACCAGGCTCTGGAAACACCATATATTTT.